One and the same sample provided the 10 T cell receptor beta chains below, sequenced in a study of blood T cell repertoires in COVID-19. Here immunoSEQ multiplex PCR was the method, and the copy in TCRdb shows in-frame clones only, minus some. Of over 150,000 clones in the sample, approximately 81% are singletons; the top ten hold around 14%. What was sequenced was peripheral blood. All receptors derive from a man between 18 and 29 years old with active or convalescent COVID-19.

This rearrangement joins TRBV5-4 to TRBJ2-6, with TRBD2 identical over 7 bases. V trimming: 2 bases; J trimming: 0 bases; junction bases outside the gene matches: 5. This CDR3 has 17 residues. Germline CDR1 is SGHNT and CDR2 is YYREEE (reference sequence). For the CDR3, the DNA is TGTGCCAGCAGCTTCGGGGAGGGTGGCTCTGGGGCCAACGTCCTGACTTTC. The encoded protein is CASSFGEGGSGANVLTF.

The chain is built from TRBV12-3 or TRBV12-4 and TRBJ2-4; D is uncertain. V was shortened by 6 bases and J by 4 bases, with 10 bases between the two germline ends. This CDR3 has 13 residues. CDR3 DNA sequence: TGTGCCAGCAGAGACTCCAATAAAAACATTCAGTACTTC. Protein: CASRDSNKNIQYF.

The chain has TRBV9 and TRBJ2-1; D is possibly TRBD2 (6 bases). V was trimmed by 1 base and J by 9 bases, leaving 14 bases between them. CDR3 length: 14 amino acids. Germline V gene lookup returns CDR1 SGDLS and CDR2 YYNGEE. CDR3 DNA: TGTGCCAGCAGCGTATCCTGGACTATGGGTGAGCAGTTCTTC. Its translation is CASSVSWTMGEQFF.

This clone has a handful of counts. This chain links TRBV19 with TRBJ2-1; TRBD2 matches 11 bases. Trimming at V came to 6 bases and at J to 6 bases, leaving 7 bases not matched to a gene. In germline, CDR1 is LNHDA, CDR2 SQIVND (reference sequence). This CDR3 has 15 residues. This CDR3 reads CASRELAGVGNEQFF. The CDR3 region has the DNA TGTGCCAGTAGGGAACTAGCGGGAGTCGGCAATGAGCAGTTCTTC.

J is TRBJ2-1 and V is TRBV25-1; TRBD2 matches 8 bases. This CDR3 contains 17 residues. Looked up from germline, CDR1 is MGHDK and CDR2 is SYGVNS. Trimming at V came to 6 bases and at J to 2 bases, leaving 12 bases not matched to a gene. The CDR3 protein is CASRSREAGVPYNEQFF. The CDR3 DNA sequence: TGTGCCAGCAGATCCAGGGAAGCGGGAGTACCCTACAATGAGCAGTTCTTC.

This clone was counted only a few times. This sequence joins TRBV2 and TRBJ1-1; TRBD1 aligns across 11 bases. The CDR3 consists of 14 residues. From germline, CDR1 is SNHLY and CDR2 FYNNEI. The J segment lost 4 bases and the V segment lost 7 bases, leaving 5 bases of the junction unmatched. CDR3: CASTRDRGVTEAFF. DNA of the CDR3: TGTGCCAGCACTAGGGACAGGGGGGTCACTGAAGCTTTCTTT.

This chain uses TRBV11-3 with TRBJ2-3, with TRBD2 matching 10 bases. Germline CDR1 is SGHNT and CDR2 is YENEEA. With 1 base clipped from V and 4 bases from J, the junction kept 8 bases outside the gene matches. This CDR3 comprises 17 residues. The CDR3 DNA follows: TGTGCCAGCAGCTTAGGAGTGGCTAGCGGGAGCGCAGATACGCAGTATTTT. Translating it yields CASSLGVASGSADTQYF.

The gene calls are TRBV21-1 and TRBJ1-5. TRBV21-1 is a pseudogene segment. The CDR3 runs to 14 residues. CDR3 sequence (DNA): TGTGCCAGCAGCGAGGGCGGGCCCCATCAGCCCCAGCATTTT. Translated: CASSEGGPHQPQHF.

V is TRBV4-1 and J is TRBJ2-5; a possible D gene is TRBD1 (6 bases). From germline, CDR1 is MGHRA and CDR2 YSYEKL. The CDR3 runs 17 residues. V lost 0 bases and J 1 base, leaving 15 bases between the germline ends. The CDR3 sequence: CASSQDFLRQVQETQYF. DNA for the CDR3: TGCGCCAGCAGCCAAGATTTCCTCAGACAGGTCCAAGAGACCCAGTACTTC.

This chain uses TRBV3-1 (or the pseudogene TRBV3-2) with TRBJ1-1; TRBD1 is a possible D gene (5 bases). Trimming took 6 bases from V and 3 from J, leaving 14 bases between them. Germline V CDR1 and CDR2: LGHDT, YNNKEL (reference sequence). CDR3 length equals 14 residues. The CDR3 bases are TGTGCCAGCAGTTGGTCGGGAGGGGACACTGAAGCTTTCTTT. This encodes CASSWSGGDTEAFF.